This TCR beta chain was identified in a study of T cells expressing NK-cell markers. Overall study context: The authors sequenced eight donors, of whom seven were HCMV-seropositive and one was seronegative. Study observations and caveats: The study did not resolve the HCMV specificity of expanded NKG2C+ T cell clones.

Points on this clonotype: Its antigen is still unknown.

Germline CDR1 is LGHNA and CDR2 is YSLEER. The CDR3 spans 14 residues. TCRdb reprocessed the 5' RACE reads; each CDR3 protein has one entry and no DNA is given. This sample contains around 550,000 distinct CDR3 sequences. This chain links TRBV4-3 with TRBJ1-1. The sequence came from a man between 18 and 29 years old in good health. The source material was blood T cells: a sorted CD56 or NKG2C T cell subset, CD4+ or CD8+ T cells, or bulk PBMC T cells (not recorded which). CDR3 sequence: CASRESRMNTEAFF.